Each of the 12 T cell receptor beta chains below was sequenced from the same sample in a study of blood T cell repertoires in COVID-19. Clones were read by immunoSEQ multiplex PCR, and TCRdb kept only the in-frame ones, dropping some. The table records around 150,000 clones, roughly 82% of them present only once. The sequenced sample consisted of peripheral blood. The receptors here all came from a woman aged 40 to 55 with COVID-19, enrolled during active disease.

The chain combines TRBV15 with TRBJ2-5, with 7 nucleotides matching TRBD1. Germline CDR1 LNHNV, CDR2 YYDKDF (reference sequence). J lost 5 bases, V lost 8 bases, and 11 bases had no gene match. This CDR3 is built from 14 residues. The CDR3 DNA reads as TGTGCCACCTCTCTCCGCGCAGGGGGTGAGACCCAGTACTTC. It translates to CATSLRAGGETQYF.

The chain couples TRBV19 to TRBJ2-1; no reliable D call. Germline CDR1 is LNHDA and CDR2 is SQIVND (reference sequence). The CDR3 consists of 13 residues. Trimming shortened V by 6 bases and J by 0 bases, and 6 bases separated the two germline ends. Written as DNA, the CDR3 is TGTGCCAGTAGGGAGATCTCCTACAATGAGCAGTTCTTC. Translated: CASREISYNEQFF.

This rearrangement joins TRBV7-6 to TRBJ2-5, with 7 bases fitting TRBD2. CDR3 length: 14 amino acids. In germline, CDR1 is SGHVS, CDR2 FNYEAQ. With V trimmed by 5 bases and J by 4 bases, 7 bases remained unmatched. This CDR3 reads CASSHLGGVETQYF. As DNA, the CDR3 is TGTGCCAGCAGCCACTTGGGGGGGGTAGAGACCCAGTACTTC.

V usage is TRBV3-1 (or the pseudogene TRBV3-2) and J usage is TRBJ2-3; weak D call: TRBD1 (7 bases). V was shortened by 3 bases and J by 2 bases, with 12 bases between the two germline ends. The germline gives CDR1 LGHDT, CDR2 YNNKEL (reference sequence). This CDR3 spans 15 amino acids. The CDR3 DNA is TGTGCCAGCAGCCACGGGGGACAGCTCACAGATACGCAGTATTTT. It specifies CASSHGGQLTDTQYF.

V usage is TRBV4-2 and J usage is TRBJ2-1; 7 bases map to TRBD2. This CDR3 region has 16 residues. The J segment lost 0 bases and the V segment lost 0 bases, leaving 2 bases of the junction unmatched. Germline assignment: CDR1 LGHNA and CDR2 YNFKEQ. The CDR3 nucleotides are TGTGCCAGCAGCCAAGAGGGGGGGAGCTCCTACAATGAGCAGTTCTTC. This gives the protein CASSQEGGSSYNEQFF.

J is TRBJ2-7 and V is TRBV29-1; TRBD2 matches 11 bases. The CDR3 length is 16 residues. J lost 0 bases, V lost 6 bases, and 10 bases had no gene match. CDR1 and CDR2 from the germline V gene are SQVTM and ANQGSEA. In nucleotides, the CDR3 is TGCAGCGTACAATCCGGGACTAGCGGCAGCTCCTACGAGCAGTACTTC. This encodes CSVQSGTSGSSYEQYF.

This clone came up once. The genes are TRBV4-2 and TRBJ1-4, with 9 bases aligning to TRBD1. This CDR3 contains 16 residues. The J segment lost 3 bases and the V segment lost 4 bases, leaving 6 bases of the junction unmatched. Germline CDR1 and CDR2: LGHNA and YNFKEQ. CDR3 residues: CASSRGTGRANEKLFF. Written as DNA, the CDR3 is TGTGCCAGCAGCCGCGGGACAGGGAGGGCTAATGAAAAACTGTTTTTT.

The chain combines TRBV6-5 with TRBJ2-2, with D maybe TRBD2 (5 bases). V gave up 0 bases and J gave up 0 bases, with 5 bases separating them. This CDR3 contains 15 residues. CDR1 and CDR2 from the germline V gene are MNHEY and SVGAGI. CDR3 DNA: TGTGCCAGCAGTTACTCGCGGGCGAACACCGGGGAGCTGTTTTTT. Translated, it gives CASSYSRANTGELFF.

This clone turned up a few times. CDR3 sequence reads: CSVAGSSEKLFF. The CDR3 bases are TGCAGCGTTGCGGGTAGTAGTGAAAAACTGTTTTTT. This rearrangement joins TRBV29-1 to TRBJ1-4; D uncertain. V dropped 4 bases and J dropped 7 bases, with 10 bases sitting between them. The germline CDR1 and CDR2 sequences are SQVTM and ANQGSEA. This CDR3 comprises 12 residues.

This rearrangement joins TRBV7-9 to TRBJ1-1; weak D call: TRBD1 (5 bases). The CDR3 contains 16 residues. The V end lost 4 bases, the J end lost 4 bases, and 19 bases lay between the germline ends. CDR1 and CDR2 from the germline V gene are SEHNR and FQNEAQ (reference sequence). CDR3 sequence: CASSSPRGGLGTEAFF. DNA of the CDR3: TGTGCCAGCAGCTCCCCGCGGGGGGGTCTAGGCACTGAAGCTTTCTTT. The whole variable domain, filled in from reference TRBV7-9 and TRBJ1-1, reads DTGVSQNPRHKITKRGQNVTFRCDPISEHNRLYWYRQTLGQGPEFLTYFQNEAQLEKSRLLSDRFSAERPKGSFSTLEIQRTEQGDSAMYLCASSSPRGGLGTEAFFGQGTRLTVV.

The J gene is TRBJ2-1, the V gene TRBV10-3, with 10 bases fitting TRBD1. The trim removed 10 bases at V and 5 bases at J, leaving 5 bases unmatched. The CDR3 runs 13 residues. The germline V gene encodes CDR1 ENHRY and CDR2 SYGVKD. The CDR3 DNA sequence: TGTGCCACCGACAGGGGGCTTGACAATGAGCAGTTCTTC. It codes for CATDRGLDNEQFF.

V and J are TRBV12-5 and TRBJ1-2; 8 nucleotides line up with TRBD1. Germline V lookup: CDR1 LGHNT, CDR2 FRNRAP. The length of the CDR3 is 17 residues. V shed 4 bases and J 8 bases; nucleotides not matched to a gene: 18. The CDR3 sequence: CASGSSGPTGVIGGYTF. CDR3 sequence (DNA): TGTGCTAGTGGTTCTTCCGGGCCGACAGGGGTGATCGGCGGCTACACCTTC.